This T cell receptor (beta chain) emerged from a study of glioma-infiltrating T cells after dendritic cell vaccination. Turning to the study itself: Patients received autologous tumor lysate-pulsed dendritic cell vaccination between about 2003 and 2013. Study-wide findings and caveats: The cohort had few patients with full blood and tumor sets.

Described time point: after dendritic cell vaccination, including at tumor progression/relapse. This CDR3 comprises 17 residues. Germline CDR1 SGHTA, CDR2 FQGNSA. J gave up 9 bases and V 5 bases, and 11 bases lay outside the gene matches. Regarding this clone: Its antigen is not known.

Repertoires were generated with immunoSEQ multiplex PCR, while TCRdb's copy carries only in-frame clones and drops some. The profile shows some 10,000 clones, 81% of them singletons. This chain joins TRBV7-2 and TRBJ2-1; 15 nucleotides agree with TRBD2. The source of this sequence is a human donor with glioblastoma. The specimen comprised blood, sampled after dendritic cell vaccination. The DNA for the CDR3 is TGTGCCAGCAGCGGAGGACTAGCGGGAGGGCCAAGGGTTGAGCAGTTCTTC. It codes for CASSGGLAGGPRVEQFF. The whole variable domain, remainder taken from reference TRBV7-2 and TRBJ2-1, is GAGVSQSPSNKVTEKGKDVELRCDPISGHTALYWYRQSLGQGLEFLIYFQGNSAPDKSGLPSDRFSAERTGGSVSTLTIQRTQQEDSAVYLCASSGGLAGGPRVEQFFGPGTRLTVL.